This TCR beta chain was sequenced during a study of CD4+ T cells in melanoma. Notes on the study in general: Neoantigen-specific CD4+ T cells in melanoma reportedly had diverse differentiation states. CD8+ T cell, macrophage and B cell function reportedly correlated with neoantigen-specific CD4+ T cells.

The table came from immunoSEQ multiplex PCR; TCRdb's copy has only in-frame clones and leaves some out. This sample has more than 110,000 clones, with over 90% found just once. Note on this clone: Its antigen is still unknown.

The CDR3 totals 13 residues. Germline V gene lookup returns CDR1 SNHLY and CDR2 FYNNEI. V lost 5 bases to trimming and J lost 2 bases, with 9 bases between them. This TCR was recovered from a human donor with melanoma. V and J are TRBV2 and TRBJ1-2; no clear D. The CDR3 sequence is CASSPDGNYGYTF. DNA of the CDR3: TGTGCCAGCAGTCCGGACGGGAACTATGGCTACACCTTC.